What follows are 15 T cell receptor beta chains derived from one specimen sequenced in a study of blood T cell repertoires in COVID-19. TCRdb keeps only in-frame clones here, not all; method: immunoSEQ multiplex PCR. Of about 150,000 clones detected, roughly 87% appear once; the ten largest clones hold roughly 7.3%. Sequencing was done on a sample of PBMCs or T cells enriched from blood (not recorded which). Receptors originate from a woman aged 50 to 60 who had recovered from COVID-19.

This rearrangement joins TRBV28 to TRBJ1-4; no firm D call. The CDR3 is made up of 15 amino acids. Trimming left V 3 bases short and J 0 bases short, with 8 bases between. The germline gives CDR1 MDHEN, CDR2 SYDVKM. The CDR3: CASSLWPATNEKLFF. The CDR3 DNA reads as TGTGCCAGCAGTTTGTGGCCTGCAACTAATGAAAAACTGTTTTTT.

The chain recombines TRBV29-1 with TRBJ2-4, with D possibly being TRBD1 (5 bases). The germline CDR1 and CDR2 sequences are SQVTM and ANQGSEA. The ends were cut back, 0 bases at V and 0 bases at J, with 12 bases in the middle. CDR3 length: 16 amino acids. DNA of the CDR3: TGCAGCGTTGAAGATCCCGCTAGGGGAGCCAAAAACATTCAGTACTTC. Its protein is CSVEDPARGAKNIQYF.

The CDR3, as DNA: TGTGCCAGCAGCCGCTCCCCGGACAGGGACGGCTACACCTTC. It yields the protein CASSRSPDRDGYTF. The J gene is TRBJ1-2, the V gene TRBV3-1 (or the pseudogene TRBV3-2); 8 nucleotides agree with TRBD1. Unmatched junction bases numbered 9, after V lost 4 bases and J lost 8 bases. This CDR3 contains 14 residues. Germline CDR1 LGHDT, CDR2 YNNKEL (reference sequence).

The V call is TRBV18, the J call TRBJ2-7; 7 bases are a match to TRBD1. The trim removed 1 base at V and 3 bases at J, leaving 3 bases unmatched. The germline V gene encodes CDR1 KGHSH and CDR2 LQKENI. This CDR3 region has 14 residues. CDR3 protein: CASSPRDSYYEQYF. CDR3 nucleotides: TGTGCCAGCTCACCACGGGACAGCTACTACGAGCAGTACTTC.

V gene TRBV30 combines with J gene TRBJ1-6; D not resolved. The V end lost 2 bases, the J end lost 0 bases, and 14 bases lay between the germline ends. From germline, CDR1 is GTSNPN and CDR2 SVGIG (reference sequence). This CDR3 is built from 17 residues. CDR3 bases: TGTGCCTGGAGTAACGGGAGAACTAGCTCCTATAATTCACCCCTCCACTTT. Its protein is CAWSNGRTSSYNSPLHF.

The chain joins TRBV5-1 to TRBJ1-1, with 9 bases fitting TRBD1. The germline V gene encodes CDR1 SGHRS and CDR2 YFSETQ. V shed 3 bases and J 0 bases; nucleotides not matched to a gene: 9. This CDR3 is 17 amino acids long. The CDR3 DNA is TGCGCCAGCAGCTCTGTCACCGGGACAGGGTTGAACACTGAAGCTTTCTTT. Translation gives CASSSVTGTGLNTEAFF.

This clone occurred a few times. The V gene is TRBV4-2, the J gene TRBJ2-3; perhaps TRBD2 as D (6 bases). CDR3 length: 15 residues. The V end was cut by 1 base, the J end by 0 bases, with 8 bases between. CDR1 LGHNA and CDR2 YNFKEQ come from the germline V gene. The CDR3 sequence is CASSQGLGSTDTQYF. In DNA form, the CDR3 reads TGTGCCAGCAGCCAAGGACTAGGGAGCACAGATACGCAGTATTTT.

Only one count was recorded for this clone. The chain carries TRBV7-9 and TRBJ2-3; TRBD2 agrees at 11 bases. The trim removed 4 bases at V and 2 bases at J, leaving 5 bases unmatched. Germline CDR1 and CDR2: SEHNR and FQNEAQ (reference sequence). This CDR3 is built from 16 residues. CDR3 in amino acids: CASSSGLAGYTDTQYF. As DNA, the CDR3 is TGTGCCAGCAGCTCCGGACTAGCGGGCTACACAGATACGCAGTATTTT.

The chain recombines TRBV7-9 with TRBJ2-5; D might be TRBD1 (6 bases). CDR1 SEHNR and CDR2 FQNEAQ come from the germline V gene (reference sequence). This CDR3 contains 14 residues. Trimming took 3 bases from V and 3 from J, leaving 11 bases between them. The CDR3 reads CASSLAGAKETQYF. The CDR3 DNA follows: TGTGCCAGCAGCTTGGCAGGGGCAAAAGAGACCCAGTACTTC. Based on the CDR3 plus reference TRBV7-9 and TRBJ2-5, the full variable domain is DTGVSQNPRHKITKRGQNVTFRCDPISEHNRLYWYRQTLGQGPEFLTYFQNEAQLEKSRLLSDRFSAERPKGSFSTLEIQRTEQGDSAMYLCASSLAGAKETQYFGPGTRLLVL.

The genes are TRBV10-3 and TRBJ2-7; no clear D gene. CDR1 and CDR2 from the germline V gene are ENHRY and SYGVKD. Trimming shortened V by 3 bases and J by 3 bases, and 15 bases separated the two germline ends. The CDR3 totals 15 residues. The CDR3 bases are TGTGCCATCAGTGACAAGACTGCGGAACTCTACGAGCAGTACTTC. It encodes CAISDKTAELYEQYF.

This sequence joins TRBV11-2 and TRBJ1-4; TRBD1 matches at 10 bases. CDR1 SGHAT and CDR2 FQNNGV come from the germline V gene. With 5 bases clipped from V and 7 bases from J, the junction kept 16 bases outside the gene matches. This CDR3 is 18 amino acids long. CDR3 sequence: CASSRRPGQGKAGEKLFF. The CDR3 DNA is TGTGCCAGCAGCCGTAGACCGGGACAGGGGAAGGCAGGTGAAAAACTGTTTTTT.

The V call is TRBV13, the J call TRBJ1-1; D is perhaps TRBD1 (5 bases). Germline V gene sequence: CDR1 PRHDT, CDR2 FYEKMQ (reference sequence). The germline V and J ends were trimmed by 3 bases and 0 bases, with 17 bases remaining between them. CDR3 length equals 17 residues. The chain's CDR3 is CASSFDRGGRVNTEAFF. In DNA form, the CDR3 reads TGTGCCAGCAGCTTTGATAGGGGTGGACGGGTGAACACTGAAGCTTTCTTT.

The chain combines TRBV29-1 with TRBJ2-2; a possible D gene is TRBD2 (5 bases). Between the trimmed V and J ends, which lost 2 bases and 2 bases, there was a span of 9 bases. This CDR3 is 14 amino acids long. In germline, CDR1 is SQVTM, CDR2 ANQGSEA. This CDR3 reads CSVEILDNTGELFF. The CDR3 DNA follows: TGCAGCGTTGAAATACTAGACAACACCGGGGAGCTGTTTTTT.

The gene calls are TRBV10-3 and TRBJ2-7, with unresolved D. CDR1 is ENHRY, CDR2 SYGVKD, per germline. The CDR3 contains 12 residues. The V end was cut by 6 bases, the J end by 0 bases, with 6 bases between. The CDR3 coding sequence is TGTGCCATCAGCCCGAGCTCCTACGAGCAGTACTTC. Residues: CAISPSSYEQYF.

The chain carries TRBV2 and TRBJ2-6; maybe TRBD1 (5 bases). V was cut by 6 bases and J by 3 bases, with 12 bases left in between. The germline V gene has CDR1 SNHLY and CDR2 FYNNEI. The CDR3 covers 15 residues. The CDR3 loop is CASRDTLFGANVLTF. CDR3 DNA: TGTGCCAGCAGGGACACCCTTTTTGGGGCCAACGTCCTGACTTTC.